The T cell receptor (beta chain) described here comes from a study of blood T cells in healthy people across ages. Study-wide points: Older age coincided with a roughly linear decline in TCR beta diversity per million T cells. CMV infection status of these donors was not known.

Combining a sample-barcoded 5' primer with a J-beta primer mix, a second PCR ran for about 7 to 12 cycles. Tagging of each cDNA molecule was performed by a template-switch adaptor with 12 random nucleotides. From the 5' RACE reads, TCRdb called clonotypes with MiXCR, one entry per CDR3 protein. The sample lists about 1.4 million distinct CDR3 sequences; roughly 60% were seen once. About this clonotype: Antigen: not known.

The germline CDR1 and CDR2 sequences are MNHEY and SMNVEV (reference sequence). CDR3 length: 13 amino acids. Sequencing was carried out using blood. The chain recombines TRBV27 with TRBJ2-7; 9 nucleotides align to TRBD1. The J call is doubtful: the DNA matches TRBJ2-5 better. The TCR sequence derives from a man between 18 and 35 years old in good health. CDR3 bases: TGTGCCAGCAGGGACAGGGGTGGGGAGACCCAGTACTTC. Translated, it gives CASRDRGGETQYF.